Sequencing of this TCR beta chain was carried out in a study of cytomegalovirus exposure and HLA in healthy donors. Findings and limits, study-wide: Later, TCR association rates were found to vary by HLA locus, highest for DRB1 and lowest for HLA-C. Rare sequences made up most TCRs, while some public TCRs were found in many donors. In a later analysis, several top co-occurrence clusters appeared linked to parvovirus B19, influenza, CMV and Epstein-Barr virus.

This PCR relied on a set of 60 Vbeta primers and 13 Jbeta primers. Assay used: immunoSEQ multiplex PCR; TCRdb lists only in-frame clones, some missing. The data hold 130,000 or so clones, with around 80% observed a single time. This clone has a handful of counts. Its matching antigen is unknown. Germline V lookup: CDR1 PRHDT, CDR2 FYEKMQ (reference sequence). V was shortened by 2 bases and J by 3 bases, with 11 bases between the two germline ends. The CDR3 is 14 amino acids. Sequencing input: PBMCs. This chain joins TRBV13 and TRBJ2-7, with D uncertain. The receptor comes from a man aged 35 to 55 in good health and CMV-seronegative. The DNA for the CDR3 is TGTGCCAGCAGCTTACTTGAGACATTCTACGAGCAGTACTTC. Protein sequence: CASSLLETFYEQYF.